The 9 T cell receptor beta chains below come from one sample, sequenced in a study of vaccination effects on CD4 cells after COVID-19. Antigens for these TCRs are unknown. ViraFEST assay sequencing came after antigen-specific CD4+ T cells were expanded with viral peptide pools. Culture proceeded for more than 8 days, and CD4+ T cells were then isolated. Testing of the vaccine recipients showed negative nucleocapsid antibodies and no prior SARS-CoV-2 infection. This table comes from immunoSEQ multiplex PCR, and its TCRdb copy is limited to in-frame clones, with some not included. The sample holds tens of thousands of clones, under 85% seen once. The material was CD4+ T cells from PBMCs cultured with HCoV-NL63 spike peptides, obtained before COVID-19 vaccination. The receptor source for this set is a human donor who received a COVID-19 vaccine.

Only one count was recorded for this clone. V is TRBV24-1 and J is TRBJ2-1, with TRBD1 matching 9 bases. V shed 4 bases, J shed 4 bases, and the junction held 7 bases outside the gene matches. The CDR3 loop spans 16 amino acids. Germline V gene sequence: CDR1 KGHDR, CDR2 SFDVKD. The CDR3 sequence: CATSEPTGGGYNEQFF. As DNA, the CDR3 is TGTGCCACCAGTGAACCTACAGGGGGCGGTTACAATGAGCAGTTCTTC.

V and J are TRBV10-3 and TRBJ2-7, with 8 nucleotides matching TRBD1. The V and J ends lost 4 bases and 6 bases, in that order; junction bases with no gene match: 5. The CDR3 contains 13 residues. Per the germline V gene, CDR1 is ENHRY and CDR2 is SYGVKD. In DNA, the CDR3 is TGTGCCATCAGTGGGACAGGGTCGAGCGAGCAGTACGTC. Translating it yields CAISGTGSSEQYV.

The chain uses TRBV28 and TRBJ1-1; D is undetermined. V was trimmed by 8 bases and J by 1 base, leaving 11 bases between them. This CDR3 is 13 amino acids long. Germline loops: CDR1 MDHEN, CDR2 SYDVKM. The CDR3 region is CASAIPSNTEAFF. The CDR3 DNA follows: TGTGCCAGCGCCATACCATCGAACACTGAAGCTTTCTTT.

V and J are TRBV2 and TRBJ2-5; 13 bases fit TRBD2. This CDR3 comprises 15 residues. V was pared by 6 bases and J by 3 bases, with 4 bases of the junction left unmatched. Germline V CDR1 and CDR2: SNHLY, FYNNEI. The CDR3 here is CASRWGLAGKETQYF. CDR3 DNA: TGTGCCAGCAGGTGGGGACTAGCGGGGAAAGAGACCCAGTACTTC. Full variable domain (missing parts from reference TRBV2 and TRBJ2-5): EPEVTQTPSHQVTQMGQEVILRCVPISNHLYFYWYRQILGQKVEFLVSFYNNEISEKSEIFDDQFSVERPDGSNFTLKIRSTKLEDSAMYFCASRWGLAGKETQYFGPGTRLLVL.

This clone was seen a handful of times. CDR3 residues: CASSPQRALLTDTQYF. The CDR3 DNA is TGCGCCAGCAGCCCCCAAAGGGCGCTACTCACAGATACGCAGTATTTT. The rearrangement uses TRBV5-1 and TRBJ2-3; no firm D call. This CDR3 has 16 residues. CDR1 is SGHRS, CDR2 YFSETQ, per germline. Trimming took off 4 bases at V and 2 bases at J, with 17 bases between the two ends.

The rearrangement links TRBV14 to TRBJ1-2, with D unclear. The CDR3 covers 15 residues. Trimming pared 0 bases from V and 0 bases from J, leaving 8 bases between. Germline V gene lookup returns CDR1 SGHDN and CDR2 FVKESK. The CDR3 region is CASSQEGRSNYGYTF. The CDR3 coding sequence is TGTGCCAGCAGCCAAGAGGGTAGATCTAACTATGGCTACACCTTC.

This clone was counted between two and nine times. The chain employs TRBV10-3 and TRBJ2-7; D call uncertain. Trimming took 7 bases from V and 7 from J, leaving 20 bases between them. This CDR3 is built from 14 residues. Germline loops: CDR1 ENHRY, CDR2 SYGVKD. The CDR3 bases are TGTGCCATCACACCCGACGGCAGGCCTGGGGAGCAGTACGTC. Translating gives CAITPDGRPGEQYV.

The sample holds a few counts of this clone. V usage is TRBV3-1 (or the pseudogene TRBV3-2) and J usage is TRBJ1-3; D remains ambiguous. Germline CDR1 is LGHDT and CDR2 is YNNKEL (reference sequence). The CDR3 extends over 14 amino acids. V was pared by 2 bases and J by 2 bases, with 7 bases between. Here the CDR3 reads CASSQPGTGNTIYF. The CDR3 DNA follows: TGTGCCAGCAGCCAACCGGGGACTGGAAACACCATATATTTT.

To note about this clone: The junction and the germline gene differ at one end; a read error may be behind it. The J gene is TRBJ2-2, the V gene TRBV5-4; no firm D call. CDR3 size: 14 residues. The germline V gene encodes CDR1 SGHNT and CDR2 YYREEE (reference sequence). The DNA for the CDR3 is TGTGCCAGCAGCTTGGTTACCACCACCGGAGAGCTGTTTTTT. Its translation is CASSLVTTTGELFF.